The 3 T cell receptor beta chains reported below all come from one sample, sequenced in a study of cytomegalovirus exposure and HLA in healthy donors. The PCR used 60 Vbeta and 13 Jbeta primers. Some clones are missing from TCRdb's copy, which holds only in-frame ones; the method was immunoSEQ multiplex PCR. The sample yields 200,000 to 250,000 clones, about 78% seen once. The sequenced sample consisted of PBMCs. The receptor set was obtained from a male donor in good health and CMV-seronegative.

This chain joins TRBV30 and TRBJ2-5; a weak D match, TRBD2 (6 bases). The J call could be wrong; TRBJ2-7 is a better fit for the DNA end. Germline V CDR1 and CDR2: GTSNPN, SVGIG (reference sequence). This CDR3 is 13 amino acids long. CDR3 coding DNA: TGTGCCTGGAGTGAAACGGGAGTCGACGAGCAGTACTTC. Translated: CAWSETGVDEQYF.

The V gene is TRBV5-1, the J gene TRBJ2-1; TRBD2 might be the D (6 bases). CDR1 SGHRS and CDR2 YFSETQ come from the germline V gene. The germline V and J ends were trimmed by 1 base and 7 bases, with 15 bases remaining between them. The CDR3 covers 15 residues. The CDR3, as DNA: TGCGCCAGCAGCTTGTCACTAGCACCGGCAAATGAGCAGTTCTTC. It encodes CASSLSLAPANEQFF.

The rearrangement joins TRBV7-8 to TRBJ2-1, with 10 bases matching TRBD1. Germline CDR1 SGHVS, CDR2 FQNEAQ. Trimming removed 5 bases from V and 0 bases from J; junction bases left unmatched: 13. This CDR3 comprises 19 residues. The DNA for the CDR3 is TGTGCCAGCAGCGTCGGGAGGGACAGGGGAAGAAGCTCCTACAATGAGCAGTTCTTC. It yields the protein CASSVGRDRGRSSYNEQFF.